The 8 T cell receptor beta chains reported below all come from one sample, sequenced in a study of response to subunit inactivated influenza vaccine. TCRdb independently ran MiXCR on the RT-PCR reads; one entry per CDR3 protein. The sample shows 650,000 to 800,000 distinct CDR3 sequences, 18% of them seen only once. The sequencing used PBMCs from blood, collected more than 4 days after vaccination. Receptors originate from a man between 50 and 59 years old who received an inactivated influenza vaccine.

This clonotype was observed a handful of times. The V and J genes are TRBV7-6 and TRBJ2-5; D is uncertain. The CDR3 has 15 amino acids. Trimming removed 0 bases from V and 4 bases from J, with 12 bases in between. Germline CDR1 SGHVS, CDR2 FNYEAQ. CDR3 sequence reads: CASSLATSRAETQYF. CDR3 in DNA: TGTGCCAGCAGCTTAGCAACGAGCAGAGCAGAGACCCAGTACTTC.

The CDR3 DNA is TGTGCCAGCAGCCCGAAGACAGGGCACACAGATACGCAGTATTTT. It translates to CASSPKTGHTDTQYF. This rearrangement joins TRBV16 to TRBJ2-3; TRBD1 aligns across 7 bases. Germline lookup yields CDR1 KGHSY and CDR2 FQNENV. The V gene end was trimmed by 4 bases and the J gene end by 2 bases; junction bases not matched to a gene: 6. This CDR3 is 15 amino acids long.

V is TRBV6-1 and J is TRBJ2-3; TRBD2 agrees at 11 bases. V lost 5 bases, J lost 2 bases, and 3 bases stayed unmatched. There are 15 residues in the CDR3. Per the germline V gene, CDR1 is MNHNS and CDR2 is SASEGT. The CDR3 DNA follows: TGTGCCAGCAGTCGACTAGCGGGGAACACAGATACGCAGTATTTT. The encoded protein is CASSRLAGNTDTQYF.

This clonotype was observed a handful of times. The rearrangement links TRBV10-3 to TRBJ2-7, with a weak D call TRBD2 (5 bases). Trimming removed 6 bases from V and 6 bases from J, with 21 bases in between. Germline CDR1 is ENHRY and CDR2 is SYGVKD. This CDR3 region has 15 residues. This CDR3 reads CAIRRTDGGPGEQYF. CDR3 sequence (DNA): TGTGCCATCAGACGGACGGATGGAGGTCCGGGCGAGCAGTACTTC.

The rearrangement joins TRBV28 to TRBJ2-6, with no clear D. Trimming cost V 10 bases and J 6 bases, with 13 bases left between them. CDR3 length equals 13 residues. Germline CDR1 and CDR2: MDHEN and SYDVKM. This CDR3 is CAIQDPQANVLTF. DNA of the CDR3: TGTGCCATTCAGGACCCGCAGGCCAACGTCCTGACTTTC.

This clonotype appeared a few times. The chain couples TRBV9 to TRBJ2-7; 7 positions agree with TRBD2. This CDR3 is 15 amino acids long. Germline V lookup: CDR1 SGDLS, CDR2 YYNGEE. With V trimmed by 2 bases and J by 9 bases, 14 bases remained unmatched. DNA of the CDR3: TGTGCCAGCAGCGTTACGGCGGGAGCCTCAGAGAGGCAGTACTTC. This translates into CASSVTAGASERQYF.

This clonotype showed up many times. The chain recombines TRBV5-1 with TRBJ2-3; 10 bases map to TRBD2. The CDR3 length is 15 residues. Germline V gene data show CDR1 as SGHRS and CDR2 as YFSETQ. J gave up 0 bases and V 3 bases, and 1 base lay outside the gene matches. This chain's CDR3 is CASSSGLASTDTQYF. CDR3 in DNA: TGCGCCAGCAGCTCGGGACTAGCGAGCACAGATACGCAGTATTTT.

The chain recombines TRBV20-1 with TRBJ1-2, with 12 bases that match TRBD1. Germline loops: CDR1 DFQATT, CDR2 SNEGSKA (reference sequence). This CDR3 region has 13 residues. Unmatched junction bases numbered 4, after V lost 3 bases and J lost 8 bases. This CDR3 reads CSARGQGAFGYTF. The CDR3 bases are TGCAGTGCTAGGGGACAGGGGGCGTTCGGCTACACCTTC.